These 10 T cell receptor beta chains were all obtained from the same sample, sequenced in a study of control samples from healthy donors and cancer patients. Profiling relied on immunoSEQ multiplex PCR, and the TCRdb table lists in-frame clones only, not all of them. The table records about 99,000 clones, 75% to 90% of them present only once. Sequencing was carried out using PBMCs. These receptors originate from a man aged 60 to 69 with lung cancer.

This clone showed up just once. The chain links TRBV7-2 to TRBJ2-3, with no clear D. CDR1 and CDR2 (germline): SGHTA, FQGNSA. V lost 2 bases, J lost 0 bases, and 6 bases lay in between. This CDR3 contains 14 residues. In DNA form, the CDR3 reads TGTGCCAGCAGCTTAACCCCTAGCACAGATACGCAGTATTTT. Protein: CASSLTPSTDTQYF.

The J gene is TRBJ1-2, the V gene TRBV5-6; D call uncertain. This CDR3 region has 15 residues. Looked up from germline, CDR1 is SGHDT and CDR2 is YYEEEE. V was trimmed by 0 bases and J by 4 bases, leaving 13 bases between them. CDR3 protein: CASSLAPGESYGYTF. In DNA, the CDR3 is TGTGCCAGCAGCTTGGCCCCGGGCGAGAGCTATGGCTACACCTTC. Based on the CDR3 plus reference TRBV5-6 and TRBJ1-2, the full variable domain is DAGVTQSPTHLIKTRGQQVTLRCSPKSGHDTVSWYQQALGQGPQFIFQYYEEEERQRGNFPDRFSGHQFPNYSSELNVNALLLGDSALYLCASSLAPGESYGYTFGSGTRLTVV.

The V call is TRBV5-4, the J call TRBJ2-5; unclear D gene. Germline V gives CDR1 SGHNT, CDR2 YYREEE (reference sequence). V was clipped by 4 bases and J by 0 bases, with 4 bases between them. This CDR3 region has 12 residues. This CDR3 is CASSQNQETQYF. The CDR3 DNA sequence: TGTGCCAGCAGCCAGAACCAAGAGACCCAGTACTTC. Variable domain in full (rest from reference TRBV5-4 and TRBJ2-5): ETGVTQSPTHLIKTRGQQVTLRCSSQSGHNTVSWYQQALGQGPQFIFQYYREEENGRGNFPPRFSGLQFPNYSSELNVNALELDDSALYLCASSQNQETQYFGPGTRLLVL.

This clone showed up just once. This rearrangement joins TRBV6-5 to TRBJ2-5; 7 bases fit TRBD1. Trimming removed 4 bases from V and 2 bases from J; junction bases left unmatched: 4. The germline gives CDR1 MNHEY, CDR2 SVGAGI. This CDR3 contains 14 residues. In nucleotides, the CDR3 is TGTGCCAGCAGTTCGGACAGGCGTCAAGAGACCCAGTACTTC. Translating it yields CASSSDRRQETQYF.

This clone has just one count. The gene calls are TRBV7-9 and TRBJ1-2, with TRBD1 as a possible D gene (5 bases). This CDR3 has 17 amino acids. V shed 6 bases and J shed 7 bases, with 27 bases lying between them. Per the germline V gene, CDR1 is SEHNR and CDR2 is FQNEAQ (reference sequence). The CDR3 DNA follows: TGTGCCAGCAGTCCAGGGTCTACTACATCCCGTGATGTTGGCTACACCTTC. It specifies CASSPGSTTSRDVGYTF.

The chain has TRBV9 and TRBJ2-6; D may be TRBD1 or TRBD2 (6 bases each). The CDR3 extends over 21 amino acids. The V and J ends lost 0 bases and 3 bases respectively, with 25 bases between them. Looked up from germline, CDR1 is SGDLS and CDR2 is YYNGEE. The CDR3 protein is CASSVAPGAGTQSRGANVLTF. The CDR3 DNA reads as TGTGCCAGCAGCGTAGCTCCGGGGGCCGGGACGCAGTCCCGTGGGGCCAACGTCCTGACTTTC.

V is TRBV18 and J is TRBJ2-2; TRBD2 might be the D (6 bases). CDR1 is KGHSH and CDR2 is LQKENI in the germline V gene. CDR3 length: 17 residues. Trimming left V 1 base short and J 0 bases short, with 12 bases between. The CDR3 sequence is CASSPQSGLTNTGELFF. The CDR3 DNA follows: TGTGCCAGCTCACCACAATCGGGACTCACGAACACCGGGGAGCTGTTTTTT.

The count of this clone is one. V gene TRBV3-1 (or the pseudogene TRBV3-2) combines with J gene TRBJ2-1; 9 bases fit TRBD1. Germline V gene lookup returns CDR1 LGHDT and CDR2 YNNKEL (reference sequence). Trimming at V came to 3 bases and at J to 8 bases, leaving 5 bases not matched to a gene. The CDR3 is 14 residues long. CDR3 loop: CASSQIRDRDEQFF. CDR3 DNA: TGTGCCAGCAGCCAGATAAGGGACAGGGATGAGCAGTTCTTC.

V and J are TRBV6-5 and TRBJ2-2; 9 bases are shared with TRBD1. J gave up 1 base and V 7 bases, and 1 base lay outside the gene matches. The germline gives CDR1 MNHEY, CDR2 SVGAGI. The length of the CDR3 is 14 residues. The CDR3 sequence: CASKGQGNTGELFF. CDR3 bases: TGTGCCAGCAAGGGACAGGGGAACACCGGGGAGCTGTTTTTT.

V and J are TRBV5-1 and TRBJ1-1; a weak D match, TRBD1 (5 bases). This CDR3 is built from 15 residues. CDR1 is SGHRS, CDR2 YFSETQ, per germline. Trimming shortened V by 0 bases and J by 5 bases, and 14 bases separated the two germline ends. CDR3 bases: TGCGCCAGCAGCTTGGCCAGGGCTCGACAGACTGAAGCTTTCTTT. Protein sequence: CASSLARARQTEAFF.